The following is a T cell receptor (beta chain) sequence with its context. Its antigen is still unknown. The sample is drawn from a study of OX40 agonist ivuxolimab in advanced cancers. Overall study: Subjects had a mean age of about 57 years, with a range of 23 to 79; approximately 83% were male.

TCRdb keeps only in-frame clones here, not all; method: immunoSEQ multiplex PCR. The profile shows 45,000 to 60,000 clones, 80% to 85% of them singletons. On cycle 4 day 1 and cycle 7 day 1, as well as at baseline, blood was sampled. CDR1 is SGHRS and CDR2 is YFSETQ in the germline V gene. The V gene lost 1 base and the J gene lost 1 base, with 18 bases spanning the gap. The CDR3 is 17 residues long. Broader study findings: Low clonal expansion, among the lowest seen, marked partial responders at 0.1-3.0 mg/kg. Expanded clones were, on average, more numerous among CD8+ T cells than CD4+.

Sequenced here: CD4+ or CD8+ T cells sorted from blood, sampled in a trial of the OX40 agonist ivuxolimab. V usage is TRBV5-1 and J usage is TRBJ2-7; D is possibly TRBD1 or TRBD2 (6 bases each). The clonotype was recovered from an adult with an advanced solid tumor such as melanoma, head and neck, liver or kidney cancer. The CDR3 DNA is TGCGCCAGCAGCTTGTACCAAAATAGAGGGGGGTCCTACGAGCAGTACTTC. This translates into CASSLYQNRGGSYEQYF. Supplemented by reference TRBV5-1 and TRBJ2-7, the full variable domain reads KAGVTQTPRYLIKTRGQQVTLSCSPISGHRSVSWYQQTPGQGLQFLFEYFSETQRNKGNFPGRFSGRQFSNSRSEMNVSTLELGDSALYLCASSLYQNRGGSYEQYFGPGTRLTVT.